Listed below are T cell receptor beta chains from one sample, sequenced in a study of CD4+ T cells in melanoma. Repertoires were generated with immunoSEQ multiplex PCR, while TCRdb's copy carries only in-frame clones and drops some. The data hold about 21,000 clones, with almost 85% observed a single time. Sequenced: cells from a culture (not recorded whether cultured in vitro). The receptors were gathered from a human donor with melanoma. Both conserved end residues are part of each CDR3. The order of the fields is V gene, J gene, D gene, clone size, CDR3 DNA, CDR3 protein. A D gene is named only where the DNA matches it firmly. Size is stated for part of the rows, as once, few or many counts, or as a class when the clone is expanded.

TRBV6-5	TRBJ1-2	-	-	TGTGCCAGCAGTGAAGGTGGTGGGTGGTATGGCTACACCTTC	CASSEGGGWYGYTF
TRBV5-4	TRBJ2-1	TRBD2	once	TGTGCCAGCAGCTGGGGCGGACTAGCGGGGGGCCTCTACAATGAGCAGTTCTTC	CASSWGGLAGGLYNEQFF
TRBV5-1	TRBJ1-2	-	-	TGCGCCAGCAGCTTGTCGTTTGGAGACTATGGCTACACCTTC	CASSLSFGDYGYTF
TRBV5-1	TRBJ2-1	TRBD2	once	TGCGCCAGCAGCCCTATTCCTAGCGGGAGCTCCTACAATGAGCAGTTCTTC	CASSPIPSGSSYNEQFF
TRBV19	TRBJ2-2	-	-	TGTGCCAGTAGGACCGGACAGAACACCGGGGAGCTGTTTTTT	CASRTGQNTGELFF
TRBV9	TRBJ2-3	TRBD2	-	TGTGCCAGCAGCGCCGATGCGGGGGTTACAGATACGCAGTATTTT	CASSADAGVTDTQYF
TRBV5-4	TRBJ1-2	TRBD1	few	TGTGCCAGCAGCTTTGACAGGGGTCAGGATGGCTACACCTTC	CASSFDRGQDGYTF
TRBV2	TRBJ2-2	TRBD2	-	TGTGCCAGCAGTGAACCTAGCGGCCACACCGGGGAGCTGTTTTTT	CASSEPSGHTGELFF
TRBV5-5	TRBJ2-5	TRBD2	-	TGTGCCAGCAGCTTGGCCGGCGGGGGGAAAGAGACCCAGTACTTC	CASSLAGGGKETQYF
TRBV2	TRBJ1-2	-	-	TGTGCCAGCAGCGGAACGCACAGGACTAACTATGGCTACACCTTC	CASSGTHRTNYGYTF
TRBV2	TRBJ1-4	-	-	TGTGCCAGCAAGAAGAATCAGGTGCGCAATGAAAAACTGTTTTTT	CASKKNQVRNEKLFF
TRBV2	TRBJ2-5	TRBD1	-	TGTGCCAGCAGTGGACAGGGGGCGATTGAGACCCAGTACTTC	CASSGQGAIETQYF
TRBV12-5	TRBJ2-5	-	-	TGTGCTAGTGGTTTTGGGGACCCTAGGAAAGAGACCCAGTACTTC	CASGFGDPRKETQYF
TRBV5-1	TRBJ2-7	TRBD1	-	TGCGCCAGCAGCTTGGGAGGACAGGGGCCCTACGAGCAGTACTTC	CASSLGGQGPYEQYF
TRBV9	TRBJ2-2	TRBD1	-	TGTGCCAGCAGCCCGACAGGGGCTATCAACACCGGGGAGCTGTTTTTT	CASSPTGAINTGELFF
TRBV11-3	TRBJ2-3	-	few	TGTGCCAGCAGCTTATCACCAGCAGCAGATACGCAGTATTTT	CASSLSPAADTQYF
TRBV5-6	TRBJ2-3	-	-	TGTGCCAGCAGCTTGCCGGGGGCAGATACGCAGTATTTT	CASSLPGADTQYF
TRBV9	TRBJ2-1	-	-	TGTGCCAGCAGCCCGCGAGGGACTTCCTCCTACAATGAGCAGTTCTTC	CASSPRGTSSYNEQFF
TRBV18	TRBJ2-7	-	-	TGTGCCAGCTCACCGGGGCCCATGGTAGTCCACGAGCAGTACTTC	CASSPGPMVVHEQYF
TRBV2	TRBJ2-1	TRBD2	-	TGTGCCAGCAGAGGGACTAGCGGGGGGGTTGAGTTCTTC	CASRGTSGGVEFF
TRBV25-1	TRBJ1-2	-	-	TGTGCCAGCAGTGAGTGGGATGGCTACACCTTC	CASSEWDGYTF
TRBV6-5	TRBJ1-3	TRBD1	-	TGTGCCAGCAGGGGGGACAGGGGCTCTGGAAACACCATATATTTT	CASRGDRGSGNTIYF
TRBV2	TRBJ2-1	-	-	TGTGCCAGCATGAGAGATGGCTCCTACAATGAGCAGTTCTTC	CASMRDGSYNEQFF
TRBV27	TRBJ1-2	-	-	TGTGCCAGCAGAAAAGGGTTTAACTATGGCTACACCTTC	CASRKGFNYGYTF
TRBV2	TRBJ2-1	-	-	TGTGCCAGCAGTGAAAAAGAACTAGCTTCCAATGAGCAGTTCTTC	CASSEKELASNEQFF
TRBV7-9	TRBJ1-2	TRBD1	few	TGTGCCAGCAGCTCAACTTCCCTGTACAGGGGGCTGTCGTATGGCTACACCTTC	CASSSTSLYRGLSYGYTF
TRBV2	TRBJ2-1	-	-	TGTGCCAGCAGTGAGTGGGGGACGGGTAGATACAATGAGCAGTTCTTC	CASSEWGTGRYNEQFF
TRBV18	TRBJ2-7	-	-	TGTGCCAGCTCACCCGAGGGGGGGGCCTACGAGCAGTACTTC	CASSPEGGAYEQYF
TRBV5-1	TRBJ1-2	TRBD1	-	TGCGCCAGCAGCTGGACGACAGGGGAGGATGGCTACACCTTC	CASSWTTGEDGYTF
TRBV2	TRBJ1-3	-	-	TGTGCCAGCAGGAGGGACACCGCCTCTGGAAACACCATATATTTT	CASRRDTASGNTIYF
TRBV7-9	TRBJ2-3	TRBD2	few	TGTGCCAGCAGCTTTTTGCTAGCGGGGGAAGCGGATACGCAGTATTTT	CASSFLLAGEADTQYF
TRBV2	TRBJ2-5	TRBD1	-	TGTGCCAGCAGGAGGGACAGGGGACACCAAGAGACCCAGTACTTC	CASRRDRGHQETQYF
TRBV28	TRBJ1-6	-	-	TGTGCCAGCAGCCCTCAGATGGCTGTCCTCTATTCACCCCTCCACTTT	CASSPQMAVLYSPLHF
TRBV20-1	TRBJ1-3	-	-	TGCAGTGCTAGATTAGGACAGAGGATATATTTT	CSARLGQRIYF
TRBV30	TRBJ2-7	-	-	TGTGCCTGGAGTGAGGGCGGATACCTCGGCGAGCAGTACTTC	CAWSEGGYLGEQYF
TRBV7-2	TRBJ2-2	TRBD2	-	TGTGCCAGCAGCTCTAAGGCTAGCGGCACCCAGGGCTCTACCGGGGAGCTGTTTTTT	CASSSKASGTQGSTGELFF
TRBV5-6	TRBJ1-1	-	-	TGTGCCAGCAGCTTGGGGGCCCGTTTGATGGGGTATGGTGAAGCTTTCTTT	CASSLGARLMGYGEAFF
TRBV18	TRBJ1-1	-	-	TGTGCCAGCTCACCAAGTACTGCAGGTTACACTGAAGCTTTCTTT	CASSPSTAGYTEAFF
TRBV19	TRBJ2-2	TRBD1	once	TGTGCCAGTAGTGACAGGGGGATCGGGGAGCTGTTTTTT	CASSDRGIGELFF
TRBV7-3	TRBJ2-3	-	-	TGTGCCAGCAGCTTAGGAATCAGGGACCTGAGCACAGATACGCAGTATTTT	CASSLGIRDLSTDTQYF
TRBV1	TRBJ1-4	-	-	TGCACCAGCAGCCAAGATAAGGGGGCTTGGGAAAAACTGTTTTTT	CTSSQDKGAWEKLFF
TRBV5-1	TRBJ2-4	-	-	TGCGCCAGCAGCTTGTATGGCAGGGCCAAAAACATTCAGTACTTC	CASSLYGRAKNIQYF
TRBV19	TRBJ1-1	TRBD1	-	TGTGCCAGTAGAACGGGACAGTGGGATCACACTGAAGCTTTCTTT	CASRTGQWDHTEAFF
TRBV4-2	TRBJ2-5	TRBD1	-	TGTGCCAGCAGCCTACAGGGGGGAACCGGGGAGACCCAGTACTTC	CASSLQGGTGETQYF
TRBV10-3	TRBJ2-7	-	few	TGTGCCATCAGCCAACAGATTCGTTCCTACGAGCAGTACTTC	CAISQQIRSYEQYF
TRBV14	TRBJ1-1	-	-	TGTGCCAGCAGCCCTCCGGGGATGAACACTGAAGCTTTCTTT	CASSPPGMNTEAFF
TRBV4-1	TRBJ2-1	-	few	TGCGCCAGCAGCGAACTAGATTCTGAGCAGTTCTTC	CASSELDSEQFF
TRBV5-5	TRBJ1-5	-	-	TGTGCCAGCAGCACAGCTTGGGCAGGGGCTCAGCCCCAGCATTTT	CASSTAWAGAQPQHF
TRBV7-2	TRBJ2-1	TRBD2	once	TGTGCCAGCAGCTTAGCAGCGGGGGGTTACAATGAGCAGTTCTTC	CASSLAAGGYNEQFF